This TCR beta chain stems from a study of read filtering for tumor transcriptome and immune sequencing. Study details: The cohort had about 16 men and more than 13 women aged roughly 47 to 85, mean approximately 66 years. RNA-seq yielded only about 75 to 1,400 TCR reads, IR-seq about 3.5 to 10.27 million. Study results and caveats: Sorted CD138-negative bone marrow cells were not purified T cells.

Germline CDR1 is SQVTM and CDR2 is ANQGSEA. The CDR3 totals 14 residues. J was trimmed by 6 bases and V by 5 bases; bases with no gene match: 12. This clonotype was counted at least ten times. Antigen unknown. Molecular barcoded adaptors covering alpha/delta and beta/gamma chains were used on roughly 400 ng RNA. TCRdb independently ran MiXCR on the reads; one entry per CDR3 protein. The data contain about 130,000 distinct CDR3 sequences, less than 15% of them seen just once; the ten biggest clones take up 8.4%. The clonotype comes from a donor over 35 with multiple myeloma. The chain couples TRBV29-1 to TRBJ1-1, with 7 bases matching TRBD1. The sequencing sample was made of a population of CD138-negative cells sorted from bone marrow. The CDR3 reads CSVNAGTVRAEAFF. The CDR3 DNA follows: TGCAGCGTTAACGCTGGGACAGTCAGGGCTGAAGCTTTCTTT.